The clone carrying this T cell receptor (beta chain) was counted at least ten times. Its antigen is unidentified. This CDR3 region has 16 residues. Trimming left V 2 bases short and J 2 bases short, with 13 bases between. Germline CDR1 MDHEN, CDR2 SYDVKM. These data come from a study of T cells in Graves' hyperthyroidism and ophthalmopathy. Broader study findings: The authors' 13 V-J model separated ophthalmopathy from stable hyperthyroidism.

Amplified TCR beta CDR3 regions derived from RNA transcripts. The HTBI set primed first-round TCR CDR3 RT-PCR. TCRdb re-analysed the multiplex PCR reads in MiXCR, keeping a single row per CDR3 protein. The table records 300,000 to 450,000 distinct CDR3 sequences, around a sixth of them present only once. The source material was blood. This clonotype was obtained from a woman aged 40 to 50 with Graves' ophthalmopathy. This chain uses TRBV28 with TRBJ1-3, with D possibly being TRBD1 (5 bases). CDR3 sequence reads: CASSLSRGNPGNTIYF. The CDR3 DNA reads TGTGCCAGCAGTTTAAGTCGGGGGAACCCTGGAAACACCATATATTTT. The full variable domain, with the rest looked up from reference TRBV28 and TRBJ1-3, is DVKVTQSSRYLVKRTGEKVFLECVQDMDHENMFWYRQDPGLGLRLIYFSYDVKMKEKGDIPEGYSVSREKKERFSLILESASTNQTSMYLCASSLSRGNPGNTIYFGEGSWLTVV.